Each of the 7 T cell receptor beta chains below was sequenced from the same sample in a study of blood T cell repertoires in COVID-19. The table came from immunoSEQ multiplex PCR; TCRdb's copy has only in-frame clones and leaves some out. Of approximately 460,000 clones in the sample, approximately 92% are singletons; the top ten hold approximately 0.9%. Sequencing input: peripheral blood. The receptors were sampled from a man aged 18 to 35 with COVID-19, enrolled during active disease.

The chain links TRBV5-4 to TRBJ2-1; the match to TRBD1 covers 7 bases. The CDR3 covers 14 residues. Trimming removed 4 bases from V and 8 bases from J; junction bases left unmatched: 9. The V gene's germline CDR1 is SGHNT and CDR2 YYREEE (reference sequence). In nucleotides, the CDR3 is TGTGCCAGCAGCGGGTATACAGGGGTACATGAGCAGTTCTTC. Residues: CASSGYTGVHEQFF.

The chain carries TRBV19 and TRBJ1-2; D is unclear. Per the germline V gene, CDR1 is LNHDA and CDR2 is SQIVND (reference sequence). Trimming cost V 5 bases and J 8 bases, with 9 bases left between them. The CDR3 loop spans 11 amino acids. The chain's CDR3 is CASSEVSGYTF. Here the CDR3 DNA reads TGTGCCAGTAGTGAGGTGAGCGGCTACACCTTC.

This chain uses TRBV27 with TRBJ1-2; possibly TRBD1 for D (6 bases). The CDR3 has 15 amino acids. Looked up from germline, CDR1 is MNHEY and CDR2 is SMNVEV (reference sequence). V shed 0 bases and J shed 4 bases, with 12 bases lying between them. CDR3 sequence (DNA): TGTGCCAGCAGTTTATCGACGGGGGGCCCCTATGGCTACACCTTC. This sequence encodes CASSLSTGGPYGYTF.

The chain has TRBV7-9 and TRBJ1-4, with D tentatively TRBD1 (5 bases). CDR1 SEHNR and CDR2 FQNEAQ come from the germline V gene (reference sequence). The ends were cut back, 5 bases at V and 6 bases at J, with 16 bases in the middle. This CDR3 region has 15 residues. Here the CDR3 reads CASSPRGSQYEKLFF. The CDR3 nucleotides are TGTGCCAGCAGCCCTAGGGGAAGTCAGTATGAAAAACTGTTTTTT.

The V call is TRBV19, the J call TRBJ1-1; tentatively, D is TRBD1 (5 bases). This CDR3 has 15 residues. The V end lost 3 bases, the J end lost 5 bases, and 16 bases lay between the germline ends. Germline V gene data show CDR1 as LNHDA and CDR2 as SQIVND (reference sequence). The CDR3 loop reads CASSINGQGGTEAFF. Here the CDR3 DNA reads TGTGCCAGTAGTATCAACGGGCAGGGTGGGACTGAAGCTTTCTTT. Full variable domain (remainder filled in from reference TRBV19 and TRBJ1-1): DGGITQSPKYLFRKEGQNVTLSCEQNLNHDAMYWYRQDPGQGLRLIYYSQIVNDFQKGDIAEGYSVSREKKESFPLTVTSAQKNPTAFYLCASSINGQGGTEAFFGQGTRLTVV.

The rearrangement links TRBV2 to TRBJ2-7; TRBD2 is a possible D gene (6 bases). CDR1 and CDR2 from the germline V gene are SNHLY and FYNNEI. CDR3 length equals 14 residues. Trimming stripped 7 bases from V and 3 bases from J, with 16 bases between. The CDR3 DNA is TGTGCCAGCACCGAGGAGGGCTACTACTACGAGCAGTACTTC. Translation gives CASTEEGYYYEQYF.

The chain carries TRBV7-9 and TRBJ2-2; D not certain. The CDR3 length is 14 residues. The ends were cut back, 4 bases at V and 1 base at J, with 7 bases in the middle. In germline, CDR1 is SEHNR, CDR2 FQNEAQ (reference sequence). As DNA, the CDR3 is TGTGCCAGCAGCTCGGGTCGGAACACCGGGGAGCTGTTTTTT. Translated, it gives CASSSGRNTGELFF.